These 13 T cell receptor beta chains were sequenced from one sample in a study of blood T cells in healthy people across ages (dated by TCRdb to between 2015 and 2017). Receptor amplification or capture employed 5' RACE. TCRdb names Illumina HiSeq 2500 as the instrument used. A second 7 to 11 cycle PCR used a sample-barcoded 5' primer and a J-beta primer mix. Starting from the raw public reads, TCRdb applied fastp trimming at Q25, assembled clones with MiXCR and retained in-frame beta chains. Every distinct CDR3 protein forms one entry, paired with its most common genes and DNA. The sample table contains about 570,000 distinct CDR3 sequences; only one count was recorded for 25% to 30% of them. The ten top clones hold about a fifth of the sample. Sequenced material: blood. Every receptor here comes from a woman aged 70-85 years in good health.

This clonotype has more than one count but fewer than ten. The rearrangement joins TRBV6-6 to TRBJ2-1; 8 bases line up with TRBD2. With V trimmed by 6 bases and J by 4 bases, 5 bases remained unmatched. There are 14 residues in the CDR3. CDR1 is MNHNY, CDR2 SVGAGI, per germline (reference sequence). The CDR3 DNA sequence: TGTGCCAGCAGGACCGGGACTAGTTACAATGAGCAGTTCTTC. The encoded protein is CASRTGTSYNEQFF.

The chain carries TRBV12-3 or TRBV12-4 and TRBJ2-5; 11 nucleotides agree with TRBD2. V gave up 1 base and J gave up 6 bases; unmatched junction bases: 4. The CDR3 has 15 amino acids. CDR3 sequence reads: CASSLGLAGGQTQYF. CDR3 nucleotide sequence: TGTGCCAGCAGTTTAGGTCTAGCGGGGGGCCAGACCCAGTACTTC.

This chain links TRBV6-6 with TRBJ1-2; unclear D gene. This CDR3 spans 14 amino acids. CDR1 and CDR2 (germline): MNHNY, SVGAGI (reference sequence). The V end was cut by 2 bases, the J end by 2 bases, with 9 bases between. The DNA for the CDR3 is TGTGCCAGCAGTTACGGGCGGGAGAACTATGGCTACACCTTC. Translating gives CASSYGRENYGYTF.

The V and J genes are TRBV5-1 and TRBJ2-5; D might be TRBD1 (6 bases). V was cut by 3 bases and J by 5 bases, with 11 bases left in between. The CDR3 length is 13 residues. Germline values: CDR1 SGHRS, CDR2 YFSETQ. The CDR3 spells CASSSTGWETQYF. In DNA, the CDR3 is TGCGCCAGCAGCTCTACAGGGTGGGAGACCCAGTACTTC.

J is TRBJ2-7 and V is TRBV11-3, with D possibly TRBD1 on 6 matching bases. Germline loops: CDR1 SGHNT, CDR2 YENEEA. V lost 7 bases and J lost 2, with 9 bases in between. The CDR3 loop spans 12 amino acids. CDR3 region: CASTRTAYEQYF. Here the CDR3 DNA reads TGTGCCAGCACCCGGACAGCCTACGAGCAGTACTTC.

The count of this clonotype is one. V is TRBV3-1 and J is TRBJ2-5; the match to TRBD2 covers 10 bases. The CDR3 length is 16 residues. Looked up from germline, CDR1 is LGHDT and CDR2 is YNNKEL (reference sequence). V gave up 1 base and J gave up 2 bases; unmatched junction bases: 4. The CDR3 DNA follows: TGTGCCAGCAGCCAAGGACCTAGCGGGGGACAAGAGACCCAGTACTTC. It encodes CASSQGPSGGQETQYF.

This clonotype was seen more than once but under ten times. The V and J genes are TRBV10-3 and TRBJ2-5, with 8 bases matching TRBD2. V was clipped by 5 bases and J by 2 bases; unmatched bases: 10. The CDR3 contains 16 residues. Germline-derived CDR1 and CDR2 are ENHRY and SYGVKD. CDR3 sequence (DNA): TGTGCCATCAGTTCGGGGGGGCTTCCCTCGCAAGAGACCCAGTACTTC. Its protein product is CAISSGGLPSQETQYF.

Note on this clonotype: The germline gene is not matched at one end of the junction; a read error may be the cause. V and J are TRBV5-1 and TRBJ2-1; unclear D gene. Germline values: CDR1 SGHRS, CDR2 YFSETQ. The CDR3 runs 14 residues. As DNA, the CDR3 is TGCGCCAGCAGCTATGGCGGAATCTACAATAAGCAGTTCTTC. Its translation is CASSYGGIYNKQFF.

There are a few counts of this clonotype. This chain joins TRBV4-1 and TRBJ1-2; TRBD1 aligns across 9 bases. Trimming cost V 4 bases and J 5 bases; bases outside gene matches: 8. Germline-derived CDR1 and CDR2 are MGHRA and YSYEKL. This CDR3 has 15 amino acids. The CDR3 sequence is CASSRLPGQGYGYTF. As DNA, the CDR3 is TGCGCCAGCAGCCGCCTACCGGGACAGGGTTATGGCTACACCTTC.

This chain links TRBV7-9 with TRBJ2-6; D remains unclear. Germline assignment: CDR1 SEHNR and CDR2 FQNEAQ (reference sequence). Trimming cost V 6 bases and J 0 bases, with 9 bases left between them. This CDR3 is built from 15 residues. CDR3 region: CASSERSSGANVLTF. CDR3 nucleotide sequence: TGTGCCAGCAGTGAGAGAAGCTCTGGGGCCAACGTCCTGACTTTC.

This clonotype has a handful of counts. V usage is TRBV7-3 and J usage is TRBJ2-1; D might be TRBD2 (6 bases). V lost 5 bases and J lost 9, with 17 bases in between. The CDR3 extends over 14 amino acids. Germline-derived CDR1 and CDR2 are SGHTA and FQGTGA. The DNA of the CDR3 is TGTGCCAGCAGCCCGAACGGGGGTGAGACTGAGCAGTTCTTC. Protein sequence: CASSPNGGETEQFF.

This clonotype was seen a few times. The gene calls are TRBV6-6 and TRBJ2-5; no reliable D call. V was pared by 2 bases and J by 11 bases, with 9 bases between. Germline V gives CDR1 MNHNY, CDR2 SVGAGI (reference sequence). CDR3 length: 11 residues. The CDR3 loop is CASSYEAEQYF. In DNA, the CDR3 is TGTGCCAGCAGTTACGAGGCGGAGCAGTACTTC.

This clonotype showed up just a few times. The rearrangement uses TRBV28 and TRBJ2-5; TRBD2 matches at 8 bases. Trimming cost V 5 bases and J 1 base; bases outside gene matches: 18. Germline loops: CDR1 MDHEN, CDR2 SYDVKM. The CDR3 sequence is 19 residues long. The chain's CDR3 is CASSLGIGLAGIAQETQYF. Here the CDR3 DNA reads TGTGCCAGCAGTCTAGGTATAGGACTAGCAGGAATTGCCCAAGAGACCCAGTACTTC.